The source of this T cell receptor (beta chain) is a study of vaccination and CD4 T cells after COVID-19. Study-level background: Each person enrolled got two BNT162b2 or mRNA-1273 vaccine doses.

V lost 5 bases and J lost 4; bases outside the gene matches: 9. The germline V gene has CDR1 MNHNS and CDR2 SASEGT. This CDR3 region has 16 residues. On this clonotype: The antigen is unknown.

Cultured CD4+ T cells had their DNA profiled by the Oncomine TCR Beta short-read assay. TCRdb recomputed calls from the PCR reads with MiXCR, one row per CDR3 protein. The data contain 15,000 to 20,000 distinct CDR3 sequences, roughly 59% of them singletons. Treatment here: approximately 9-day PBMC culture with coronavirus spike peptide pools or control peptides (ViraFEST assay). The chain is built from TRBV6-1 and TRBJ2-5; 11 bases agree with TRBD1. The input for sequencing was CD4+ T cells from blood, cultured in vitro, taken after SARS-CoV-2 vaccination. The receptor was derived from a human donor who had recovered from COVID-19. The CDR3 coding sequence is TGTGCCAGCAGTCAAGGGACAGGGGGTTTTAGAGAGACCCAGTACTTC. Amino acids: CASSQGTGGFRETQYF.